These T cell receptor beta chains were read from a single sample in a study of identifying expanded T cells in peripheral blood. Sequencing was performed with immunoSEQ multiplex PCR; in TCRdb, only in-frame clones are kept and a portion is missing. The sample holds more than 75,000 clones, more than 70% seen once. Specimen: blood. The receptors originated from a person between 18 and 75 years old in good health. CDR3s include the opening cysteine and the closing phenylalanine or tryptophan. A D gene is named only where the DNA matches it firmly. Only part of the rows carry a size: once, few, many, or a class if the clone is expanded.

>TRBV5-1|TRBJ2-7|-|TRBD2
CASSLVIPRSSSGVDEQYF
TGCGCCAGCAGCTTGGTAATACCCCGGTCGTCTAGCGGGGTGGACGAGCAGTACTTC
>TRBV28|TRBJ1-2|once|-
CASSFRGYGYTF
TGTGCCAGCAGTTTTCGGGGCTATGGCTACACCTTC
>TRBV28|TRBJ2-1|-|-
CASSQGPGNEQFF
TGTGCCAGCAGTCAAGGACCTGGCAATGAGCAGTTCTTC
>TRBV6-1|TRBJ2-5|once|-
CASRVDLTDETQYF
TGTGCCAGCAGGGTTGACCTGACCGATGAGACCCAGTACTTC
>TRBV23-1|TRBJ1-2|-|-
CASSHPPFRATNYGYTF
TGCGCCAGCAGTCACCCCCCCTTCAGGGCTACTAACTATGGCTACACCTTC
>TRBV7-9|TRBJ2-1|-|-
CASSFWMELADEQFF
TGTGCCAGCAGCTTTTGGATGGAACTTGCGGATGAGCAGTTCTTC
>TRBV7-2|TRBJ2-7|-|-
CASSRARSYEQYF
TGTGCCAGCAGCCGCGCCCGCTCCTACGAGCAGTACTTC
>TRBV7-8|TRBJ2-1|-|TRBD2
CASSSSGNYNEQFF
TGTGCCAGCAGCTCCAGCGGGAACTACAATGAGCAGTTCTTC
>TRBV7-9|TRBJ2-1|once|-
CASSGVFNEQFF
TGTGCCAGCAGCGGGGTATTCAATGAGCAGTTCTTC
>TRBV28|TRBJ2-2|-|-
CASSLLRGSTGELFF
TGTGCCAGCAGTCTGTTACGGGGCAGCACCGGGGAGCTGTTTTTT
>TRBV10-3|TRBJ1-2|-|-
CAISVNQGRDGYTF
TGTGCCATCAGTGTGAACCAGGGCCGGGATGGCTACACCTTC
>TRBV5-1|TRBJ2-6|-|TRBD1
CASSRGQGPGANVLTF
TGCGCCAGCAGCCGGGGACAGGGGCCTGGGGCCAACGTCCTGACTTTC
>TRBV6-1|TRBJ2-7|few|-
CASSPLSYEQYF
TGTGCCAGCAGTCCCCTGTCCTACGAGCAGTACTTC
>TRBV6-4|TRBJ2-6|-|TRBD2
CASSAGEVGANVLTF
TGTGCCAGCAGCGCGGGAGAGGTGGGGGCCAACGTCCTGACTTTC
>TRBV28|TRBJ1-2|-|-
CASTFPGPGYGYTF
TGTGCCAGCACGTTCCCGGGGCCAGGCTATGGCTACACCTTC
>TRBV10-3|TRBJ2-7|-|-
CAISGQFEQYF
TGTGCCATCAGCGGACAGTTCGAGCAGTACTTC
>TRBV7-2|TRBJ1-2|-|-
CASSPGVRGRPAGYTF
TGTGCCAGCAGCCCGGGGGTACGGGGGCGACCAGCAGGCTACACCTTC
>TRBV27|TRBJ2-1|-|TRBD2
CASSLSLAGANEQFF
TGTGCCAGCAGTTTGAGTCTAGCGGGAGCCAATGAGCAGTTCTTC
>TRBV19|TRBJ2-7|-|-
CASSPNGEQEQYF
TGTGCCAGTAGTCCGAACGGGGAGCAGGAGCAGTACTTC
>TRBV4-2|TRBJ2-1|-|-
CASSQALNNEQFF
TGTGCCAGCAGCCAAGCTCTCAACAATGAGCAGTTCTTC
>TRBV6-5|TRBJ1-2|-|-
CASSYSRGFNYGYTF
TGTGCCAGCAGTTACTCTAGAGGGTTTAACTATGGCTACACCTTC
>TRBV7-9|TRBJ1-2|-|-
CASSLALVDSGGYTF
TGTGCCAGCAGCTTAGCCCTTGTGGATTCCGGGGGCTACACCTTC
>TRBV4-1|TRBJ2-1|-|TRBD2
CASSSPGLASYNEQFF
TGCGCCAGCAGCTCACCCGGACTAGCGTCCTACAATGAGCAGTTCTTC
>TRBV10-1|TRBJ2-3|medium-sized|-
CASSPLGRTDTQYF
TGCGCCAGCAGTCCTCTTGGCCGCACAGATACGCAGTATTTT
>TRBV5-1|TRBJ1-4|-|TRBD1
CASSSGTVNEKLFF
TGCGCCAGCAGCTCCGGGACAGTTAATGAAAAACTGTTTTTT
>TRBV7-2|TRBJ2-3|-|-
CASSFSTDTQYF
TGTGCCAGCAGCTTTAGCACAGATACGCAGTATTTT
>TRBV27|TRBJ2-7|-|TRBD2
CASSSGTSGKSEQYF
TGTGCCAGCAGTTCGGGGACTAGCGGGAAATCCGAGCAGTACTTC
>TRBV30|TRBJ2-3|-|TRBD1
CAWGYYRGATDTQYF
TGTGCCTGGGGTTATTACAGGGGGGCCACAGATACGCAGTATTTT
>TRBV5-4|TRBJ2-3|-|TRBD2
CASSARSGRLDTQYF
TGTGCCAGCAGCGCGAGGAGCGGGAGATTAGATACGCAGTATTTT
>TRBV11-2|TRBJ2-3|-|-
CASSLAGRARDTQYF
TGTGCCAGCAGCTTAGCGGGGCGGGCCCGGGATACGCAGTATTTT
>TRBV4-1|TRBJ1-5|-|-
CASSQEWDSNQPQHF
TGCGCCAGCAGCCAAGAATGGGACAGCAATCAGCCCCAGCATTTT
>TRBV6-6|TRBJ1-5|-|-
CASTTAGANQPQHF
TGTGCCAGCACTACCGCGGGCGCCAATCAGCCCCAGCATTTT
>TRBV5-6|TRBJ2-3|-|-
CASSLRAVQGRSSTDTQYF
TGTGCCAGCAGCTTGCGGGCGGTACAGGGTAGATCCAGCACAGATACGCAGTATTTT
>TRBV7-3|TRBJ2-1|-|-
CASSYDGSNNEQFF
TGTGCCAGCAGCTACGACGGTTCAAACAATGAGCAGTTCTTC
>TRBV9|TRBJ2-7|-|-
CASSPIDSYEQYF
TGTGCCAGCAGCCCGATTGACTCCTACGAGCAGTACTTC
>TRBV5-4|TRBJ1-6|-|-
CASSFQLGNSPLHF
TGTGCCAGCAGCTTTCAACTGGGTAATTCACCCCTCCACTTT
>TRBV7-3|TRBJ2-7|once|-
CASSLARSSYEQYF
TGTGCCAGCAGCTTAGCGCGGAGCTCCTACGAGCAGTACTTC
>TRBV6-5|TRBJ2-7|-|TRBD1
CASSSTGTGVHEQYF
TGTGCCAGCAGTTCCACCGGGACAGGGGTGCACGAGCAGTACTTC
>TRBV10-2|TRBJ2-7|-|TRBD1
CASSTDRSYEQYF
TGCGCCAGCAGTACGGACAGGTCCTACGAGCAGTACTTC
>TRBV7-2|TRBJ2-1|-|TRBD2
CASSLGGGTSSGNEQFF
TGTGCCAGCAGCTTAGGTGGAGGGACTAGTTCTGGCAATGAGCAGTTCTTC
>TRBV29-1|TRBJ2-5|-|-
CSVAGHQGETQYF
TGCAGCGTTGCTGGACATCAGGGGGAGACCCAGTACTTC
>TRBV28|TRBJ1-1|-|-
CASSLGGRATEAFF
TGTGCCAGCAGTTTAGGTGGCAGGGCCACTGAAGCTTTCTTT
>TRBV5-1|TRBJ1-2|once|-
CASSLGGGRGLNYGYTF
TGCGCCAGCAGCTTGGGCGGAGGACGGGGATTAAACTATGGCTACACCTTC
>TRBV28|TRBJ1-6|-|-
CASSLTVSPLHF
TGTGCCAGCAGTTTGACAGTCTCACCCCTCCACTTT
>TRBV4-1|TRBJ1-1|-|-
CASSERDGWGEAFF
TGCGCCAGCAGCGAGAGGGACGGATGGGGAGAAGCTTTCTTT
>TRBV30|TRBJ1-1|-|TRBD1
CAWAGDSAGYTEAFF
TGTGCCTGGGCGGGGGACAGTGCTGGGTACACTGAAGCTTTCTTT
>TRBV6-1|TRBJ2-1|-|-
CASSLDSYNEQFF
TGTGCCAGCAGTCTGGACAGTTACAATGAGCAGTTCTTC